The 20 T cell receptor beta chains below all came from one sample that was sequenced in a study of blood T cell repertoires in COVID-19. Sequencing was performed with immunoSEQ multiplex PCR; in TCRdb, only in-frame clones are kept and a portion is missing. Among about 180,000 clones listed, around 86% were seen once. The sample taken for sequencing was peripheral blood. Receptors were obtained from a man aged 50-59 years with active or convalescent COVID-19.

CDR3 bases: TGTGCCAGCAGTCCTAGGGTAGTCACTACGGGGGAGCAGTACTTC. It codes for CASSPRVVTTGEQYF. The chain joins TRBV28 to TRBJ2-7; TRBD2 is a possible D gene (5 bases). This CDR3 comprises 15 residues. Germline V gene data show CDR1 as MDHEN and CDR2 as SYDVKM. V was trimmed by 5 bases and J by 7 bases, leaving 21 bases between them.

The chain recombines TRBV5-1 with TRBJ1-4, with 7 nucleotides matching TRBD1. V lost 4 bases and J lost 5; bases outside the gene matches: 14. This CDR3 has 17 amino acids. Germline CDR1 SGHRS, CDR2 YFSETQ. CDR3 sequence: CASSLPQTGVENEKLFF. The CDR3 DNA is TGCGCCAGCAGCCTACCCCAAACAGGGGTGGAAAATGAAAAACTGTTTTTT.

V and J are TRBV7-3 and TRBJ1-1; D is undetermined. Trimming pared 5 bases from V and 4 bases from J, leaving 11 bases between. Germline values: CDR1 SGHTA, CDR2 FQGTGA. This CDR3 is 13 amino acids long. CDR3 loop: CASSPPGSTEAFF. Written as DNA, the CDR3 is TGTGCCAGCAGCCCGCCGGGGTCCACTGAAGCTTTCTTT.

The chain combines TRBV5-6 with TRBJ1-3; D perhaps matches TRBD1 (6 bases). Germline loops: CDR1 SGHDT, CDR2 YYEEEE. The CDR3 is 16 amino acids. V was pared by 7 bases and J by 4 bases, with 21 bases between. The CDR3 DNA reads TGTGCCAGCCGGAGAAACATGGACAGTGCGGGAAACACCATATATTTT. It encodes CASRRNMDSAGNTIYF.

The rearrangement links TRBV11-2 to TRBJ2-1, with D unclear. The germline gives CDR1 SGHAT, CDR2 FQNNGV. V was clipped by 1 base and J by 0 bases, with 4 bases between them. The CDR3 runs to 14 residues. The CDR3 nucleotides read TGTGCCAGCAGCTTAGGAGGCTCCTACAATGAGCAGTTCTTC. This gives the protein CASSLGGSYNEQFF.

V usage is TRBV11-1 and J usage is TRBJ1-1; D unresolved. The germline V gene has CDR1 SGHAT and CDR2 FQDESV (reference sequence). Trimming took 0 bases from V and 5 from J, leaving 13 bases between them. CDR3 length equals 15 residues. The CDR3 nucleotides are TGTGCCAGCAGCTTAGCTAAACGGGTTGGAACTGAAGCTTTCTTT. It encodes CASSLAKRVGTEAFF.

The chain combines TRBV10-3 with TRBJ1-2; 9 bases fit TRBD1. In germline, CDR1 is ENHRY, CDR2 SYGVKD. The J segment lost 6 bases and the V segment lost 11 bases, leaving 10 bases of the junction unmatched. The CDR3 has 13 residues. The DNA of the CDR3 is TGTGCCCTGAAACCGGGACAGGGAGATGGCTACACCTTC. Protein sequence: CALKPGQGDGYTF.

This clone was found a few times. The CDR3 DNA reads TGTGCCAGCCACTCAGGTGCAGATACGCAGTATTTT. It translates to CASHSGADTQYF. J is TRBJ2-3 and V is TRBV28; D is unresolved. Germline CDR1 MDHEN, CDR2 SYDVKM. Trimming stripped 8 bases from V and 4 bases from J, with 10 bases between. The CDR3 extends over 12 amino acids.

V usage is TRBV3-1 (or the pseudogene TRBV3-2) and J usage is TRBJ1-3; D is unresolved. V lost 6 bases to trimming and J lost 0 bases, with 9 bases between them. The CDR3 is 14 residues long. In germline, CDR1 is LGHDT, CDR2 YNNKEL (reference sequence). The DNA for the CDR3 is TGTGCCAGCAGGGACGGGAGCTCTGGAAACACCATATATTTT. Translating gives CASRDGSSGNTIYF.

The J gene is TRBJ1-3, the V gene TRBV7-2, with 8 bases that match TRBD1. The CDR3 has 17 amino acids. Germline V lookup: CDR1 SGHTA, CDR2 FQGNSA. V lost 2 bases, J lost 3 bases, and 9 bases stayed unmatched. CDR3 region: CASSLLSGQGGGNTIYF. CDR3 nucleotides: TGTGCCAGCAGCTTATTGTCTGGACAGGGTGGTGGAAACACCATATATTTT.

V usage is TRBV28 and J usage is TRBJ1-5; D gene uncertain. Germline CDR1 MDHEN, CDR2 SYDVKM. V was cut by 0 bases and J by 0 bases, with 6 bases left in between. This CDR3 spans 15 amino acids. As DNA, the CDR3 is TGTGCCAGCAGTTTATGGCTATATAGCAATCAGCCCCAGCATTTT. Protein: CASSLWLYSNQPQHF.

Points on this clone: Other nucleotide sequences from this sample produce the same CDR3. V usage is TRBV2 and J usage is TRBJ1-3, with D maybe TRBD1 (6 bases). V was shortened by 5 bases and J by 4 bases, with 9 bases between the two germline ends. The CDR3 consists of 13 residues. The germline V gene encodes CDR1 SNHLY and CDR2 FYNNEI. The CDR3 DNA reads as TGTGCCAGCAGTACAGGGTTGGGAAACACCATATATTTT. Translating gives CASSTGLGNTIYF.

The V and J genes are TRBV5-6 and TRBJ1-5; 9 positions agree with TRBD1. Germline V gene lookup returns CDR1 SGHDT and CDR2 YYEEEE. With 3 bases clipped from V and 3 bases from J, the junction kept 7 bases outside the gene matches. The CDR3 covers 16 residues. CDR3 DNA: TGTGCCAGCAGCTGGGGGGGACAGGGAATCAATCAGCCCCAGCATTTT. Its translation is CASSWGGQGINQPQHF. The entire variable domain, with the rest obtained from reference TRBV5-6 and TRBJ1-5, is as follows: DAGVTQSPTHLIKTRGQQVTLRCSPKSGHDTVSWYQQALGQGPQFIFQYYEEEERQRGNFPDRFSGHQFPNYSSELNVNALLLGDSALYLCASSWGGQGINQPQHFGDGTRLSIL.

J is TRBJ2-1 and V is TRBV5-1; 11 bases are shared with TRBD1. Trimming took 4 bases from V and 4 from J; bases not matched to a gene: 4. Germline V gene sequence: CDR1 SGHRS, CDR2 YFSETQ. The CDR3 spans 15 residues. CDR3 DNA: TGCGCCAGCAGCGAGGGACAGGGGGGTTACAATGAGCAGTTCTTC. This codes for CASSEGQGGYNEQFF.

V and J are TRBV14 and TRBJ2-5; D is uncertain. V was trimmed by 1 base and J by 5 bases, leaving 5 bases between them. CDR3 length: 12 residues. Germline assignment: CDR1 SGHDN and CDR2 FVKESK. The CDR3 protein is CASSQGEETQYF. CDR3 sequence (DNA): TGTGCCAGCAGCCAAGGAGAGGAGACCCAGTACTTC.

The chain joins TRBV30 to TRBJ1-2; 7 bases match TRBD1. The CDR3 has 15 amino acids. V was clipped by 3 bases and J by 1 base; unmatched bases: 8. From germline, CDR1 is GTSNPN and CDR2 SVGIG (reference sequence). CDR3 sequence (DNA): TGTGCCTGGAGGGGCTTGGGACAGTTTAACTATGGCTACACCTTC. Residues: CAWRGLGQFNYGYTF.

V usage is TRBV24-1 and J usage is TRBJ2-2, with 7 positions matching TRBD1. Germline trimming cut 1 base from V and 3 bases from J; bases unmatched to any gene: 7. Germline V gene sequence: CDR1 KGHDR, CDR2 SFDVKD. CDR3 length: 17 amino acids. In nucleotides, the CDR3 is TGTGCCACCAGTGATTTAGACAGGCAGGGGGACACCGGGGAGCTGTTTTTT. Its protein product is CATSDLDRQGDTGELFF.

The chain joins TRBV18 to TRBJ1-3, with 8 bases fitting TRBD1. Germline CDR1 and CDR2: KGHSH and LQKENI. The J segment lost 4 bases and the V segment lost 4 bases, leaving 9 bases of the junction unmatched. The length of the CDR3 is 16 residues. Here the CDR3 reads CASSQGQALSGNTIYF. The CDR3 nucleotides are TGTGCCAGCTCACAGGGACAGGCTCTCTCAGGAAACACCATATATTTT.

The chain employs TRBV7-6 and TRBJ1-2; D uncertain. The germline V gene has CDR1 SGHVS and CDR2 FNYEAQ. V was cut by 1 base and J by 6 bases, with 9 bases left in between. This CDR3 contains 13 residues. The chain's CDR3 is CASSLVGRDGYTF. The DNA for the CDR3 is TGTGCCAGCAGCTTAGTTGGGAGGGATGGCTACACCTTC.

The V gene is TRBV4-2, the J gene TRBJ1-4, with a tentative D call TRBD1 (6 bases). The CDR3 is 16 amino acids. Trimming removed 0 bases at V and 2 bases at J, with 10 bases between. CDR1 LGHNA and CDR2 YNFKEQ come from the germline V gene. CDR3 nucleotides: TGTGCCAGCAGCCAAGAGGACAGAACCACTAATGAAAAACTGTTTTTT. This translates into CASSQEDRTTNEKLFF.